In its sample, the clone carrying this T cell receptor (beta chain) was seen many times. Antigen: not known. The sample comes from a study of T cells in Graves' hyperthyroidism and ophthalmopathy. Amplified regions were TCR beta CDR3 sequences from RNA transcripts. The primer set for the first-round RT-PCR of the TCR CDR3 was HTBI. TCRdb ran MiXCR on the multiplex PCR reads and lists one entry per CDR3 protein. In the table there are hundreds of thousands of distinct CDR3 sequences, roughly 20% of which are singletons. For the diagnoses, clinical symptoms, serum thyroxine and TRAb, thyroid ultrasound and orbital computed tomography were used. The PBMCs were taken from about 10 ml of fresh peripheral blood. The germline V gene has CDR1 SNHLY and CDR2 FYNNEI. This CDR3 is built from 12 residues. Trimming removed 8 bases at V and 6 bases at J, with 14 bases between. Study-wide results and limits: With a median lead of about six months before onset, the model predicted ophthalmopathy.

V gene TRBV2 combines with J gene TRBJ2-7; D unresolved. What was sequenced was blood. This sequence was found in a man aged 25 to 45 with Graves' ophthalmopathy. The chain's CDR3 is CASPLMEGEQYF. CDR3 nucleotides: TGTGCCAGCCCCCTCATGGAAGGCGAGCAGTACTTC.